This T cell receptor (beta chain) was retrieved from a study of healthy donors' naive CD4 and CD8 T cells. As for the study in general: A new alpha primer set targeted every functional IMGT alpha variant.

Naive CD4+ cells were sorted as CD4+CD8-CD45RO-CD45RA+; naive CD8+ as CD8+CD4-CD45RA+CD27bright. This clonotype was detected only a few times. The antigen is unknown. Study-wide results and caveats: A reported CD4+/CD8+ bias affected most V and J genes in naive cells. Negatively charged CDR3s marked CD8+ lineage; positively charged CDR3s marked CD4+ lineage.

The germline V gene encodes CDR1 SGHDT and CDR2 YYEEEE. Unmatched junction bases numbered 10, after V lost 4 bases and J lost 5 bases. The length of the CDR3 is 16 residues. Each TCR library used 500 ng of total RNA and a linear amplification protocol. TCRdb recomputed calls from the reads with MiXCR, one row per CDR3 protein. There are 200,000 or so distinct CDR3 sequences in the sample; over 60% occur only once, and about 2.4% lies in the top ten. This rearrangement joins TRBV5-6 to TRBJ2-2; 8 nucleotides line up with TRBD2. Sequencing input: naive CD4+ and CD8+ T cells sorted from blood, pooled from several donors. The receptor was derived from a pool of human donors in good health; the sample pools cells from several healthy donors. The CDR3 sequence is CASSLPSGRRTGELFF. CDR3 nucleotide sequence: TGTGCCAGCAGCCTCCCAAGCGGGAGACGTACCGGGGAGCTGTTTTTT.